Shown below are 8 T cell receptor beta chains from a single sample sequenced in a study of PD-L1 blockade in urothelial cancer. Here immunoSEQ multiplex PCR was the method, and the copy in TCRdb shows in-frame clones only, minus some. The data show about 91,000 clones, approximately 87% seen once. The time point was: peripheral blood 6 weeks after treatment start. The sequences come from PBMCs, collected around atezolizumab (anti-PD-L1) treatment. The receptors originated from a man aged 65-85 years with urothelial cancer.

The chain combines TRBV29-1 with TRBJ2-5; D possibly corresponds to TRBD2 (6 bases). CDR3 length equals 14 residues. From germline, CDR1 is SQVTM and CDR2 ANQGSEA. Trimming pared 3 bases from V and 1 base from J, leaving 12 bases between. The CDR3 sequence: CSVDYGTSQETQYF. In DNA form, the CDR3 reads TGCAGCGTTGATTATGGGACTTCCCAAGAGACCCAGTACTTC. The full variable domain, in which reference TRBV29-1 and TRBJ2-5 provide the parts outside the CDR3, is SAVISQKPSRDICQRGTSLTIQCQVDSQVTMMFWYRQQPGQSLTLIATANQGSEATYESGFVIDKFPISRPNLTFSTLTVSNMSPEDSSIYLCSVDYGTSQETQYFGPGTRLLVL.

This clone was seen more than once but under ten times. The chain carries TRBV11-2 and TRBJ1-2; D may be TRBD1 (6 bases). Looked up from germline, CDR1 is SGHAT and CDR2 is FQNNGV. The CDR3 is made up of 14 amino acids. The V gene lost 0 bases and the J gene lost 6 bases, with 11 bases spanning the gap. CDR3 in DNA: TGTGCCAGCAGCTTAGATCAGGGGCAAGATGGCTACACCTTC. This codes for CASSLDQGQDGYTF.

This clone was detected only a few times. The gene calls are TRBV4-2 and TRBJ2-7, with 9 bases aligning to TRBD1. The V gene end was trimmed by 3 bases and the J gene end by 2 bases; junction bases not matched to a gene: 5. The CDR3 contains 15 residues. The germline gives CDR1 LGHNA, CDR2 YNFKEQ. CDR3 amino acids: CASSHRQGETYEQYF. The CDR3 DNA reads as TGTGCCAGCAGCCATCGACAGGGGGAGACCTACGAGCAGTACTTC.

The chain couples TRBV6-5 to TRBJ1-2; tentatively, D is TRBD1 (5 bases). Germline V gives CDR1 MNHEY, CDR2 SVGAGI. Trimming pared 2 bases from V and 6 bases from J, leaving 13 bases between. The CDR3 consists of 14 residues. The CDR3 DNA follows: TGTGCCAGCAGTTACAATGGGGCAGAGGATGGCTACACCTTC. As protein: CASSYNGAEDGYTF.

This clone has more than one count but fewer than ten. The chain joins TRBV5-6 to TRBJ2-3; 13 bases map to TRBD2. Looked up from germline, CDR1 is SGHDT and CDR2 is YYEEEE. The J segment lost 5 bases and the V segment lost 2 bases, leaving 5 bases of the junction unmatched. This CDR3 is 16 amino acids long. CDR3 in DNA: TGTGCCAGCAGCTTTCGACTAGCGGGGGGCATAGATACGCAGTATTTT. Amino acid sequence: CASSFRLAGGIDTQYF.

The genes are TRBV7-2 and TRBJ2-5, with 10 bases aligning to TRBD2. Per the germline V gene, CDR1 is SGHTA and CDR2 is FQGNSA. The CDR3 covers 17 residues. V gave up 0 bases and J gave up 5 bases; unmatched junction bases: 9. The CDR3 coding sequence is TGTGCCAGCAGCTTAGCACTAGCGGGAAGATTAGGGGAGACCCAGTACTTC. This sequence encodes CASSLALAGRLGETQYF.

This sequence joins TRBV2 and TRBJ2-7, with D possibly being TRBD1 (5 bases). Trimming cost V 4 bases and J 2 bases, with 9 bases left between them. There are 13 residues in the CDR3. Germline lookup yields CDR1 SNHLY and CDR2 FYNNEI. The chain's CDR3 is CASSVGQPYEQYF. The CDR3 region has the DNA TGTGCCAGCAGTGTGGGGCAACCCTACGAGCAGTACTTC.

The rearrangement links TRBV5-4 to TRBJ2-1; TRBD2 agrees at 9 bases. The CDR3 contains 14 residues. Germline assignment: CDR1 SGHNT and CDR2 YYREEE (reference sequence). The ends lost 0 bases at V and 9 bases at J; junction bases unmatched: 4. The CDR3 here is CASSLVSGSGEQFF. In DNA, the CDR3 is TGTGCCAGCAGCTTGGTTAGCGGGAGCGGTGAGCAGTTCTTC.